These 29 T cell receptor beta chains share one sample of origin, sequenced in a study of lymphopenia after photon versus proton radiotherapy. Profiling relied on immunoSEQ multiplex PCR, and the TCRdb table lists in-frame clones only, not all of them. The sample yields some 55,000 clones, 75% to 90% seen once. Sample: peripheral blood, taken from a patient treated with photon-based radiotherapy. The receptors here all came from a man aged 35 to 55 with gastric cancer.

This clone was seen a handful of times. The V gene is TRBV9, the J gene TRBJ1-1, with no clear D. Trimming took 0 bases from V and 3 from J, leaving 9 bases between them. This CDR3 has 14 residues. Germline V lookup: CDR1 SGDLS, CDR2 YYNGEE. The CDR3 is CASSVVEDYTEAFF. For the CDR3, the DNA is TGTGCCAGCAGCGTAGTAGAAGACTACACTGAAGCTTTCTTT.

The rearrangement links TRBV15 to TRBJ1-4; D is unclear. Looked up from germline, CDR1 is LNHNV and CDR2 is YYDKDF (reference sequence). The CDR3 consists of 14 residues. V lost 2 bases to trimming and J lost 6 bases, with 10 bases between them. The DNA for the CDR3 is TGTGCCACCAGCAGAATAAAAACAGATGAAAAACTGTTTTTT. Translated: CATSRIKTDEKLFF.

The chain carries TRBV19 and TRBJ1-2, with D possibly matching TRBD1 (6 bases). V lost 7 bases and J 7 bases, leaving 16 bases between the germline ends. Germline V gives CDR1 LNHDA, CDR2 SQIVND (reference sequence). The CDR3 length is 13 residues. CDR3 protein: CASNPPQGTGYTF. Written as DNA, the CDR3 is TGTGCCAGTAACCCGCCACAGGGTACTGGCTACACCTTC.

The V and J genes are TRBV19 and TRBJ1-5; no clear D gene. The germline gives CDR1 LNHDA, CDR2 SQIVND (reference sequence). V was cut by 10 bases and J by 0 bases, with 16 bases left in between. The CDR3 spans 15 residues. The CDR3 reads CATQVTVYSNQPQHF. As DNA, the CDR3 is TGTGCCACCCAAGTCACGGTATATAGCAATCAGCCCCAGCATTTT.

The gene calls are TRBV4-2 and TRBJ1-2; 8 bases match TRBD1. The CDR3 is 16 residues long. J gave up 3 bases and V 0 bases, and 6 bases lay outside the gene matches. Germline assignment: CDR1 LGHNA and CDR2 YNFKEQ. CDR3 DNA: TGTGCCAGCAGCCAAGATAGGAACAGGGGGGACTATGGCTACACCTTC. This translates into CASSQDRNRGDYGYTF.

V is TRBV10-1 and J is TRBJ1-4; no reliable D call. V lost 0 bases and J lost 0, with 8 bases in between. CDR3 size: 16 residues. The germline V gene encodes CDR1 WNHNN and CDR2 SYGVQD (reference sequence). In DNA form, the CDR3 reads TGCGCCAGCAGTGAGTCGGTGGACTCAACTAATGAAAAACTGTTTTTT. It specifies CASSESVDSTNEKLFF.

Worth noting for this clone: This sample also contains other DNA sequences that code for the same CDR3. The genes are TRBV4-1 and TRBJ2-2; the D is unclear. Trimming pared 0 bases from V and 3 bases from J, leaving 2 bases between. Germline lookup yields CDR1 MGHRA and CDR2 YSYEKL. The CDR3 is 13 residues long. CDR3 in amino acids: CASSQDYTGELFF. Written as DNA, the CDR3 is TGCGCCAGCAGCCAAGATTACACCGGGGAGCTGTTTTTT.

The rearrangement links TRBV4-3 to TRBJ2-2; 11 nucleotides agree with TRBD2. CDR1 and CDR2 (germline): LGHNA, YSLEER. Losses at the gene ends were 1 base for V and 4 bases for J; bases not matched to a gene: 5. There are 17 residues in the CDR3. DNA of the CDR3: TGCGCCAGCAGCCAAGCGCCTAGCGGGGGGTCCACCGGGGAGCTGTTTTTT. Protein: CASSQAPSGGSTGELFF.

CDR3 region: CASSSTGTGTVYGYTF. CDR3 in DNA: TGTGCCAGCAGCTCCACCGGGACGGGAACGGTCTATGGCTACACCTTC. This chain uses TRBV7-9 with TRBJ1-2, with a possible D match to TRBD1 (5 bases). Between the trimmed V and J ends, which lost 4 bases and 4 bases, there was a span of 19 bases. Germline V gene lookup returns CDR1 SEHNR and CDR2 FQNEAQ (reference sequence). This CDR3 spans 16 amino acids.

The chain carries TRBV7-9 and TRBJ1-2; 7 bases are a match to TRBD1. CDR1 SEHNR and CDR2 FQNEAQ come from the germline V gene (reference sequence). The CDR3 contains 13 residues. V shed 5 bases, J shed 3 bases, and the junction held 3 bases outside the gene matches. This CDR3 reads CASSQGGHYGYTF. The CDR3 nucleotides read TGTGCCAGCAGCCAGGGGGGACACTATGGCTACACCTTC. Drawing the rest from reference TRBV7-9 and TRBJ1-2, the complete variable domain is DTGVSQNPRHKITKRGQNVTFRCDPISEHNRLYWYRQTLGQGPEFLTYFQNEAQLEKSRLLSDRFSAERPKGSFSTLEIQRTEQGDSAMYLCASSQGGHYGYTFGSGTRLTVV.

The V call is TRBV5-1, the J call TRBJ2-2; D unresolved. Trimming removed 3 bases at V and 0 bases at J, with 12 bases between. The CDR3 is 16 residues long. In germline, CDR1 is SGHRS, CDR2 YFSETQ. The CDR3 protein is CASSSQSDSNTGELFF. The CDR3 DNA is TGCGCCAGCAGCTCCCAAAGCGACTCGAACACCGGGGAGCTGTTTTTT.

This clone was counted a single time. V is TRBV7-2 and J is TRBJ2-3; 10 bases align to TRBD2. This CDR3 is 12 amino acids long. CDR1 is SGHTA and CDR2 is FQGNSA in the germline V gene. The CDR3 DNA sequence: TGTTCAGCGGGGGGGCAGACAGATACGCAGTATTTT. Residues: CSAGGQTDTQYF.

The CDR3 region is CASSFGLPGQGMAEQYF. The CDR3 region has the DNA TGTGCCAGCAGCTTCGGGCTACCGGGACAGGGGATGGCCGAGCAGTACTTC. The V and J genes are TRBV11-2 and TRBJ2-7; TRBD1 aligns across 10 bases. CDR1 and CDR2 (germline): SGHAT, FQNNGV. After removal of 3 bases from V and 6 bases from J, the junction contained 14 bases not matched to a gene. The CDR3 spans 17 residues. Using reference TRBV11-2 and TRBJ2-7 for the parts outside the CDR3, the full variable domain is EAGVAQSPRYKIIEKRQSVAFWCNPISGHATLYWYQQILGQGPKLLIQFQNNGVVDDSQLPKDRFSAERLKGVDSTLKIQPAKLEDSAVYLCASSFGLPGQGMAEQYFGPGTRLTVT.

V is TRBV19 and J is TRBJ2-7; D unclear. The CDR3 covers 14 residues. Germline CDR1 LNHDA, CDR2 SQIVND (reference sequence). Trimming took off 1 base at V and 1 base at J, with 8 bases between the two ends. The CDR3 loop is CASSIGAGSYEQYF. CDR3 bases: TGTGCCAGTAGTATAGGCGCCGGATCCTACGAGCAGTACTTC. The full variable domain, in which reference TRBV19 and TRBJ2-7 provide the parts outside the CDR3, is DGGITQSPKYLFRKEGQNVTLSCEQNLNHDAMYWYRQDPGQGLRLIYYSQIVNDFQKGDIAEGYSVSREKKESFPLTVTSAQKNPTAFYLCASSIGAGSYEQYFGPGTRLTVT.

The chain employs TRBV5-1 and TRBJ2-3, with D unresolved. V shed 2 bases and J shed 5 bases, with 9 bases lying between them. CDR1 and CDR2 (germline): SGHRS, YFSETQ. The CDR3 is made up of 13 amino acids. CDR3: CASSFETKDTQYF. The CDR3, as DNA: TGCGCCAGCAGCTTCGAAACAAAAGATACGCAGTATTTT.

The chain employs TRBV6-5 and TRBJ2-7; TRBD1 is a possible D gene (5 bases). CDR1 and CDR2 from the germline V gene are MNHEY and SVGAGI. The CDR3 spans 12 residues. The germline V and J ends were trimmed by 5 bases and 3 bases, with 8 bases remaining between them. For the CDR3, the DNA is TGTGCCAGCAGTCTCGACAGCTACGAGCAGTACTTC. Translation gives CASSLDSYEQYF.

V gene TRBV19 combines with J gene TRBJ1-1, with D hard to call. This CDR3 comprises 13 residues. Germline-derived CDR1 and CDR2 are LNHDA and SQIVND (reference sequence). Trimming stripped 7 bases from V and 0 bases from J, with 9 bases between. CDR3 nucleotides: TGTGCCAGTACCCAGAGCTTGAACACTGAAGCTTTCTTT. It translates to CASTQSLNTEAFF.

The CDR3 DNA reads as TGTGCCAGCAGCCGACAGGGAGAGGGAGCACCCCTCCACTTT. The encoded protein is CASSRQGEGAPLHF. The rearrangement uses TRBV6-6 and TRBJ1-6; 7 bases map to TRBD1. This CDR3 is 14 amino acids long. The germline CDR1 and CDR2 sequences are MNHNY and SVGAGI (reference sequence). After removal of 6 bases from V and 11 bases from J, the junction contained 10 bases not matched to a gene.

The rearrangement joins TRBV5-1 to TRBJ2-1; D perhaps matches TRBD1 (5 bases). The germline gives CDR1 SGHRS, CDR2 YFSETQ. The CDR3 totals 16 residues. The V end was cut by 1 base, the J end by 3 bases, with 14 bases between. The CDR3 nucleotides read TGCGCCAGCAGCTTGCATTCGGAACAGGTCTACAATGAGCAGTTCTTC. Translation: CASSLHSEQVYNEQFF. Combining the CDR3 with reference TRBV5-1 and TRBJ2-1 gives the whole variable domain KAGVTQTPRYLIKTRGQQVTLSCSPISGHRSVSWYQQTPGQGLQFLFEYFSETQRNKGNFPGRFSGRQFSNSRSEMNVSTLELGDSALYLCASSLHSEQVYNEQFFGPGTRLTVL.

The gene calls are TRBV19 and TRBJ1-2, with 7 bases identical to TRBD1. The CDR3 contains 15 residues. The V gene end was trimmed by 1 base and the J gene end by 5 bases; junction bases not matched to a gene: 7. Germline V lookup: CDR1 LNHDA, CDR2 SQIVND (reference sequence). DNA for the CDR3: TGTGCCAGTAGTATAGGAGTCAGGGGGAGGTATGGCTACACCTTC. As protein: CASSIGVRGRYGYTF.

This clone was seen a handful of times. The rearrangement joins TRBV4-3 to TRBJ1-2, with D perhaps TRBD1 (5 bases). The CDR3 length is 14 residues. Per the germline V gene, CDR1 is LGHNA and CDR2 is YSLEER. Trimming left V 0 bases short and J 6 bases short, with 11 bases between. The CDR3 region has the DNA TGCGCCAGCAGCCAAGATGGGACTGATAATGGCTACACCTTC. This codes for CASSQDGTDNGYTF.

The J gene is TRBJ1-2, the V gene TRBV4-3; unclear D gene. The CDR3 runs 14 residues. Trimming took 4 bases from V and 4 from J, leaving 13 bases between them. Looked up from germline, CDR1 is LGHNA and CDR2 is YSLEER. CDR3 DNA: TGCGCCAGCAGCCCTTCGGAACGGACCTATGGCTACACCTTC. It specifies CASSPSERTYGYTF.

The rearrangement links TRBV4-2 to TRBJ2-1; 11 bases match TRBD2. The V gene end was trimmed by 0 bases and the J gene end by 9 bases; junction bases not matched to a gene: 7. Looked up from germline, CDR1 is LGHNA and CDR2 is YNFKEQ. The CDR3 is made up of 16 amino acids. The CDR3 region has the DNA TGTGCCAGCAGCCAAGATGGGCTAGCGGGGGGAGGTGAGCAGTTCTTC. Its translation: CASSQDGLAGGGEQFF.

V and J are TRBV4-3 and TRBJ1-4; D not certain. CDR3 length equals 18 residues. The V end lost 0 bases, the J end lost 4 bases, and 18 bases lay between the germline ends. Per the germline V gene, CDR1 is LGHNA and CDR2 is YSLEER. In DNA, the CDR3 is TGCGCCAGCAGCCAAGATTCCGGGGTGGGGTCGAATAATGAAAAACTGTTTTTT. Translated: CASSQDSGVGSNNEKLFF.

The gene calls are TRBV30 and TRBJ2-5; no definite D call. The last part of the DNA fits TRBJ2-7 better; the J call may be wrong. There are 12 residues in the CDR3. The germline CDR1 and CDR2 sequences are GTSNPN and SVGIG (reference sequence). The CDR3 spells CAWTGSSYEQYF. The CDR3 region has the DNA TGTGCCTGGACAGGCAGCTCCTACGAGCAGTACTTC.

The chain couples TRBV30 to TRBJ2-7; TRBD1 matches at 10 bases. J was trimmed by 5 bases and V by 8 bases; bases with no gene match: 6. Per germline, CDR1 GTSNPN and CDR2 SVGIG (reference sequence). This CDR3 spans 12 amino acids. CDR3 DNA sequence: TGTGCCGGAGACAGGGGGCACGACGAGCAGTACTTC. It encodes CAGDRGHDEQYF. The full variable domain, with the rest looked up from reference TRBV30 and TRBJ2-7, is SQTIHQWPATLVQPVGSPLSLECTVEGTSNPNLYWYRQAAGRGLQLLFYSVGIGQISSEVPQNLSASRPQDRQFILSSKKLLLSDSGFYLCAGDRGHDEQYFGPGTRLTVT.

The rearrangement joins TRBV7-9 to TRBJ2-7; D is perhaps TRBD1 (6 bases). Germline assignment: CDR1 SEHNR and CDR2 FQNEAQ (reference sequence). The CDR3 length is 15 residues. The ends were cut back, 0 bases at V and 6 bases at J, with 15 bases in the middle. The CDR3 DNA reads as TGTGCCAGCAGCTTAGCGTTCAGGGGTCGGGGCGAGCAGTACTTC. Residues: CASSLAFRGRGEQYF. The full variable domain, in which reference TRBV7-9 and TRBJ2-7 provide the parts outside the CDR3, is DTGVSQNPRHKITKRGQNVTFRCDPISEHNRLYWYRQTLGQGPEFLTYFQNEAQLEKSRLLSDRFSAERPKGSFSTLEIQRTEQGDSAMYLCASSLAFRGRGEQYFGPGTRLTVT.

The CDR3 region is CASSPRTSGGAGQETQYF. CDR3 in DNA: TGTGCCAGCAGCCCCAGGACTAGCGGGGGGGCCGGACAAGAGACCCAGTACTTC. The V and J genes are TRBV11-3 and TRBJ2-5; 15 nucleotides line up with TRBD2. The germline V gene encodes CDR1 SGHNT and CDR2 YENEEA. This CDR3 has 18 residues. Trimming removed 5 bases from V and 2 bases from J; junction bases left unmatched: 9.

The chain recombines TRBV5-4 with TRBJ2-2; 8 bases agree with TRBD2. Per germline, CDR1 SGHNT and CDR2 YYREEE (reference sequence). This CDR3 is 14 amino acids long. For the CDR3, the DNA is TGTGCGACCTCACGGGGGGGCGATCCCGGGGAGCTGTTTTTT. Protein: CATSRGGDPGELFF.